Following are 32 T cell receptor beta chains from one sample sequenced in a study of vaccination and CD4 T cells after COVID-19. No antigen has been identified for these receptors. The treatment: 10-day PBMC culture with coronavirus spike peptide pools or control peptides (ViraFEST assay). Oncomine TCR Beta short-read sequencing was applied to DNA from cultured CD4+ T cells. TCRdb re-derived calls from the PCR reads in MiXCR, one entry per CDR3 protein. The data contain approximately 10,000 distinct CDR3 sequences, 20% to 30% of them seen just once; the ten biggest clones take up approximately 24%. The specimen was CD4+ T cells from blood, cultured in vitro, collected before SARS-CoV-2 vaccination. These receptors came from a human donor who received a COVID-19 vaccine.

This clonotype showed up just a few times. The CDR3 is CASSISANQPQHF. The CDR3 coding sequence is TGTGCCAGCTCAATCTCAGCGAATCAGCCCCAGCATTTT. This chain links TRBV18 with TRBJ1-5; D is unclear. Per the germline V gene, CDR1 is KGHSH and CDR2 is LQKENI. Trimming shortened V by 5 bases and J by 4 bases, and 9 bases separated the two germline ends. This CDR3 has 13 amino acids.

This clonotype has only a few counts. In nucleotides, the CDR3 is TGTGCCAGCAGCGAGACCTGGACAGGTTATTACGAGCAGTACTTC. Translating it yields CASSETWTGYYEQYF. This sequence joins TRBV7-8 and TRBJ2-7; 7 positions agree with TRBD1. CDR3 length: 15 residues. The ends lost 5 bases at V and 4 bases at J; junction bases unmatched: 11. Germline V gives CDR1 SGHVS, CDR2 FQNEAQ.

V is TRBV9 and J is TRBJ2-3, with 7 bases lining up with TRBD2. Germline CDR1 reads SGDLS; CDR2 reads YYNGEE. CDR3 size: 17 residues. V trimming: 4 bases; J trimming: 4 bases; junction bases outside the gene matches: 15. CDR3 sequence reads: CASSPRGKRGAPDTQYF. In DNA, the CDR3 is TGTGCCAGCAGCCCCCGTGGGAAGCGGGGCGCCCCAGATACGCAGTATTTT.

The chain has TRBV6-5 and TRBJ1-1, with D possibly TRBD1 on 5 matching bases. Per the germline V gene, CDR1 is MNHEY and CDR2 is SVGAGI. Trimming shortened V by 0 bases and J by 0 bases, and 11 bases separated the two germline ends. The CDR3 extends over 16 amino acids. CDR3 DNA sequence: TGTGCCAGCAGTTACTCGCGAACGGGGGTGAACACTGAAGCTTTCTTT. It encodes CASSYSRTGVNTEAFF.

This clonotype has just a few counts. V and J are TRBV30 and TRBJ1-4, with TRBD1 matching over 9 bases. The trim removed 1 base at V and 2 bases at J, leaving 11 bases unmatched. Looked up from germline, CDR1 is GTSNPN and CDR2 is SVGIG (reference sequence). The CDR3 spans 18 residues. The CDR3 bases are TGTGCCTGGAGTGCTTCGACAGGGGGTGTGGGGACTAATGAAAAACTGTTTTTT. It specifies CAWSASTGGVGTNEKLFF.

CDR3: CASSLDRPTRETQYF. The DNA for the CDR3 is TGCGCCAGCAGCCTGGACAGGCCGACTCGGGAGACCCAGTACTTC. V gene TRBV5-1 combines with J gene TRBJ2-5; 7 bases are shared with TRBD1. CDR1 is SGHRS, CDR2 YFSETQ, per germline. The CDR3 contains 15 residues. V trimming: 4 bases; J trimming: 5 bases; junction bases outside the gene matches: 11.

This clonotype was seen more than once but under ten times. CDR3 nucleotide sequence: TGTGCCAGCAGTGGAGTAGCGGGGGGGCGGAGAGATACGCAGTATTTT. This sequence encodes CASSGVAGGRRDTQYF. The chain joins TRBV6-1 to TRBJ2-3; 11 nucleotides line up with TRBD2. Trimming cost V 4 bases and J 5 bases; bases outside gene matches: 8. This CDR3 comprises 16 residues. Germline V gene lookup returns CDR1 MNHNS and CDR2 SASEGT.

In DNA form, the CDR3 reads TGTGCCAGCAGCGCAACGGGACTAGCGGGGGGTTATAGCACAGATACGCAGTATTTT. Amino acid sequence: CASSATGLAGGYSTDTQYF. The rearrangement uses TRBV9 and TRBJ2-3, with TRBD2 matching over 15 bases. The junction had 8 bases not matched to a gene; V was cut back by 3 bases and J by 0 bases. In germline, CDR1 is SGDLS, CDR2 YYNGEE. The CDR3 has 19 residues.

This sequence joins TRBV6-1 and TRBJ1-2, with D possibly being TRBD1 (5 bases). CDR1 and CDR2 (germline): MNHNS, SASEGT. The CDR3 length is 16 residues. The ends were cut back, 5 bases at V and 1 base at J, with 17 bases in the middle. CDR3 nucleotides: TGTGCCAGCAGTCCCAGGAGGGTAGGGGTTAACTATGGCTACACCTTC. It codes for CASSPRRVGVNYGYTF.

This clonotype was seen a handful of times. The CDR3 loop reads CASSQGVLGLNTEAFF. The DNA of the CDR3 is TGCGCCAGCAGCCAAGGCGTACTTGGCCTGAACACTGAAGCTTTCTTT. The chain couples TRBV4-1 to TRBJ1-1; D ambiguous. Trimming took 1 base from V and 0 from J, leaving 12 bases between them. The germline V gene encodes CDR1 MGHRA and CDR2 YSYEKL. The CDR3 is made up of 16 amino acids.

The chain couples TRBV25-1 to TRBJ1-4; D possibly corresponds to TRBD1 (5 bases). Germline CDR1 is MGHDK and CDR2 is SYGVNS. The CDR3 consists of 16 residues. The V end was cut by 1 base, the J end by 0 bases, with 9 bases between. The CDR3 bases are TGTGCCAGCAGTGAATTGGGGACTGCAACTAATGAAAAACTGTTTTTT. Protein product: CASSELGTATNEKLFF.

The V gene is TRBV20-1, the J gene TRBJ2-7; 8 positions match TRBD2. CDR3 length equals 14 residues. Germline V CDR1 and CDR2: DFQATT, SNEGSKA (reference sequence). The J segment lost 1 base and the V segment lost 7 bases, leaving 9 bases of the junction unmatched. CDR3 protein: CSGGRGGGSYEQYF. Here the CDR3 DNA reads TGCAGTGGGGGTCGGGGGGGTGGGTCCTACGAGCAGTACTTC.

This clonotype has a handful of counts. The chain combines TRBV2 with TRBJ2-6; 7 bases are shared with TRBD2. V dropped 5 bases and J dropped 1; count of bases not matched to a gene: 5. The CDR3 has 16 residues. Germline CDR1 and CDR2: SNHLY and FYNNEI. CDR3 nucleotide sequence: TGTGCCAGCAGTCTAGACGGGGGGTCTGGGGCCAACGTCCTGACTTTC. Translation: CASSLDGGSGANVLTF.

J is TRBJ1-4 and V is TRBV2; TRBD1 matches at 9 bases. Germline V lookup: CDR1 SNHLY, CDR2 FYNNEI. This CDR3 comprises 15 residues. The V gene end was trimmed by 8 bases and the J gene end by 8 bases; junction bases not matched to a gene: 12. The CDR3 sequence: CASRNTGTGYEKLFF. CDR3 DNA: TGTGCCAGCCGAAACACCGGGACAGGGTACGAAAAACTGTTTTTT.

V usage is TRBV24-1 and J usage is TRBJ2-5; the D gene could be TRBD1 or TRBD2 (6 bases each). The V end lost 1 base, the J end lost 5 bases, and 13 bases lay between the germline ends. This CDR3 comprises 15 residues. In germline, CDR1 is KGHDR, CDR2 SFDVKD. The CDR3 protein is CATSDFRGPVETQYF. The CDR3 nucleotides read TGTGCCACCAGTGATTTCCGGGGGCCGGTCGAGACCCAGTACTTC.

In this sample, this clonotype turned up once. The chain employs TRBV30 and TRBJ1-6; unclear D gene. Between the trimmed V and J ends, which lost 5 bases and 0 bases, there was a span of 2 bases. CDR1 and CDR2 from the germline V gene are GTSNPN and SVGIG (reference sequence). The CDR3 has 12 residues. Written as DNA, the CDR3 is TGTGCCTGGGACTCCTATAATTCACCCCTCCACTTT. Translation gives CAWDSYNSPLHF.

V and J are TRBV6-1 and TRBJ2-1, with 9 bases matching TRBD1. The CDR3 runs 13 residues. V lost 6 bases and J lost 9; bases outside the gene matches: 6. Germline CDR1 MNHNS, CDR2 SASEGT. The CDR3 nucleotides are TGTGCCAGCAGCCCCGGGACAGGGTTTGAGCAGTTCTTC. It translates to CASSPGTGFEQFF.

This clonotype qualifies as medium-sized. The chain is built from TRBV20-1 and TRBJ2-1, with unresolved D. Germline assignment: CDR1 DFQATT and CDR2 SNEGSKA (reference sequence). The germline V and J ends were trimmed by 6 bases and 3 bases, with 6 bases remaining between them. This CDR3 region has 11 residues. The DNA of the CDR3 is TGCAGTGCAGAAAGCTACAATGAGCAGTTCTTC. Its translation is CSAESYNEQFF.

This clonotype turned up a few times. The chain joins TRBV30 to TRBJ1-5; 7 positions match TRBD1. The V gene's germline CDR1 is GTSNPN and CDR2 SVGIG (reference sequence). The CDR3 sequence is 13 residues long. J lost 12 bases, V lost 2 bases, and 10 bases had no gene match. This CDR3 is CAWSLGGAGLQHF. DNA for the CDR3: TGTGCCTGGAGTCTAGGGGGCGCGGGTCTCCAGCATTTT.

The chain has TRBV9 and TRBJ2-2, with 8 bases that match TRBD1. Trimming took 1 base from V and 1 from J; bases not matched to a gene: 9. The germline CDR1 and CDR2 sequences are SGDLS and YYNGEE. CDR3 length: 18 residues. The CDR3 loop is CASSVRRGTGLNTGELFF. The CDR3 region has the DNA TGTGCCAGCAGCGTACGCCGGGGGACAGGCCTGAACACCGGGGAGCTGTTTTTT.

This clonotype was observed a few times. The rearrangement joins TRBV27 to TRBJ1-6, with unresolved D. Germline CDR1 MNHEY, CDR2 SMNVEV (reference sequence). This CDR3 contains 14 residues. V lost 3 bases, J lost 8 bases, and 11 bases lay in between. The CDR3 sequence: CASSFRTFDSPLHF. For the CDR3, the DNA is TGTGCCAGCAGTTTTCGAACTTTTGATTCACCCCTCCACTTT.

The V and J genes are TRBV25-1 and TRBJ1-3; TRBD1 aligns across 7 bases. The CDR3 is 16 residues long. Germline V lookup: CDR1 MGHDK, CDR2 SYGVNS. V was pared by 4 bases and J by 0 bases, with 6 bases of the junction left unmatched. The CDR3 bases are TGTGCCAGCAGTGGCCACCGGGACAGCTCTGGAAACACCATATATTTT. Translated, it gives CASSGHRDSSGNTIYF.

There are a few counts of this clonotype. The J gene is TRBJ1-6, the V gene TRBV7-2; perhaps TRBD1 as D (6 bases). From germline, CDR1 is SGHTA and CDR2 FQGNSA. The CDR3 extends over 14 amino acids. The V end was cut by 5 bases, the J end by 9 bases, with 14 bases between. The CDR3: CASSPGTSGSPLHF. DNA for the CDR3: TGTGCCAGCAGCCCCGGGACATCGGGTTCACCCCTCCACTTT.

In DNA form, the CDR3 reads TGCAGTGCTAGATCCCGGACAGGGATCGCTGAAGCTTTCTTT. As protein: CSARSRTGIAEAFF. The chain is built from TRBV20-1 and TRBJ1-1; TRBD1 aligns across 8 bases. Germline V CDR1 and CDR2: DFQATT, SNEGSKA (reference sequence). This CDR3 spans 14 amino acids. J was trimmed by 6 bases and V by 2 bases; bases with no gene match: 8.

The chain employs TRBV30 and TRBJ2-7, with D possibly TRBD1 on 7 matching bases. The CDR3 totals 11 residues. Germline V gene sequence: CDR1 GTSNPN, CDR2 SVGIG (reference sequence). V gave up 4 bases and J gave up 6 bases, with 10 bases separating them. The CDR3 DNA sequence: TGTGCCTGGATCCAGGGGGGCGAGCAGTACTTC. Translating gives CAWIQGGEQYF.

The chain has TRBV19 and TRBJ1-5, with D hard to call. V lost 3 bases to trimming and J lost 1 base, with 16 bases between them. Germline V CDR1 and CDR2: LNHDA, SQIVND (reference sequence). The CDR3 loop spans 17 amino acids. CDR3 region: CASSIFGGPRSNQPQHF. In DNA, the CDR3 is TGTGCCAGTAGTATCTTCGGCGGGCCACGGAGCAATCAGCCCCAGCATTTT.

The rearrangement links TRBV5-1 to TRBJ1-6; D is unclear. The germline CDR1 and CDR2 sequences are SGHRS and YFSETQ. The CDR3 runs to 15 residues. V lost 2 bases, J lost 7 bases, and 13 bases lay in between. The CDR3 DNA is TGCGCCAGCAGCTTCGGTGGAGGCGAGAATTCACCCCTCCACTTT. It is translated as CASSFGGGENSPLHF.

This clonotype was observed a handful of times. V is TRBV11-3 and J is TRBJ2-5; D may be TRBD2 (7 bases). The ends were cut back, 1 base at V and 5 bases at J, with 20 bases in the middle. Germline V CDR1 and CDR2: SGHNT, YENEEA. This CDR3 contains 17 residues. CDR3 residues: CASSLGGGPLGMETQYF. Written as DNA, the CDR3 is TGTGCCAGCAGCTTAGGGGGGGGGCCACTCGGAATGGAGACCCAGTACTTC.

This clonotype was detected only a few times. The rearrangement links TRBV7-8 to TRBJ2-4, with D possibly TRBD1 on 6 matching bases. The CDR3 is made up of 16 amino acids. V was clipped by 5 bases and J by 0 bases, with 14 bases between them. Germline loops: CDR1 SGHVS, CDR2 FQNEAQ. CDR3 in DNA: TGTGCCAGCAGCCTCCGGGACATCCAAGCCAAAAACATTCAGTACTTC. It is translated as CASSLRDIQAKNIQYF.

V usage is TRBV2 and J usage is TRBJ2-5, with D possibly matching TRBD2 (7 bases). The CDR3 covers 16 residues. With 0 bases removed from V and 4 bases from J, the gap between germline ends came to 15 bases. Germline CDR1 reads SNHLY; CDR2 reads FYNNEI. The DNA for the CDR3 is TGTGCCAGCAGTGAAGCCCTTATAGGGGGGGCAGAGACCCAGTACTTC. Its protein product is CASSEALIGGAETQYF.

This clonotype has a handful of counts. V usage is TRBV7-9 and J usage is TRBJ2-7, with 9 bases identical to TRBD1. The CDR3 loop spans 14 amino acids. Germline CDR1 reads SEHNR; CDR2 reads FQNEAQ (reference sequence). V shed 5 bases and J 3 bases; nucleotides not matched to a gene: 5. As DNA, the CDR3 is TGTGCCAGCAGCCTCGGACAGGGGCACTACGAGCAGTACTTC. Its translation is CASSLGQGHYEQYF.

This clonotype occurred a few times. The rearrangement joins TRBV20-1 to TRBJ2-1; D possibly corresponds to TRBD2 (5 bases). The CDR3 runs to 16 residues. Germline CDR1 DFQATT, CDR2 SNEGSKA (reference sequence). Trimming stripped 1 base from V and 4 bases from J, with 17 bases between. The CDR3 region has the DNA TGCAGTGCTAGAGTTGGGGAGTGGTCCCGGTACAATGAGCAGTTCTTC. Protein sequence: CSARVGEWSRYNEQFF.